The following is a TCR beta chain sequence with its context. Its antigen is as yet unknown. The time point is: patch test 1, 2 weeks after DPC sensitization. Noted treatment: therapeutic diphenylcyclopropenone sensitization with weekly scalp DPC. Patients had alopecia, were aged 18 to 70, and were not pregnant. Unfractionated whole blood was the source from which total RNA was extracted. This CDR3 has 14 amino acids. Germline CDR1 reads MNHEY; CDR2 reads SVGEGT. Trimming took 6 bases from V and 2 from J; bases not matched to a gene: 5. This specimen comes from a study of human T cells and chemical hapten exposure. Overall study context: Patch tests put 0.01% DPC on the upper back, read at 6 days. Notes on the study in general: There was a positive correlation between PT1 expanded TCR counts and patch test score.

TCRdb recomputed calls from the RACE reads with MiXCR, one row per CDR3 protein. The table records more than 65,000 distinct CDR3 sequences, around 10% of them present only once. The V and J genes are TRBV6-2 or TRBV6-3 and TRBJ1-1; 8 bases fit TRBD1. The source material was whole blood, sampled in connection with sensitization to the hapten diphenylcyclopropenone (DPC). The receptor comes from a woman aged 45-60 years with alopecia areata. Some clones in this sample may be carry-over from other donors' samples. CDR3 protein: CASSHGQGNTEAFF. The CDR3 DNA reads TGTGCCAGCAGCCATGGACAGGGTAACACTGAAGCTTTCTTT.